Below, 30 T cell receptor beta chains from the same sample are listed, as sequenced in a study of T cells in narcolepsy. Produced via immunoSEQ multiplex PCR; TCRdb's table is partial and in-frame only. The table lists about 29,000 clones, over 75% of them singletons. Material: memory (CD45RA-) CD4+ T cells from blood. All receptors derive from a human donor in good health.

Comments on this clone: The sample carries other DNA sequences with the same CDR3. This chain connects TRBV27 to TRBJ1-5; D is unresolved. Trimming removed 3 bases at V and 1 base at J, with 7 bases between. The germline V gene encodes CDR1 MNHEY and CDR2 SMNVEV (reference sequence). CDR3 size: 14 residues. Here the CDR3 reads CASSLTGSNQPQHF. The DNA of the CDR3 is TGTGCCAGCAGTTTGACGGGGAGCAATCAGCCCCAGCATTTT.

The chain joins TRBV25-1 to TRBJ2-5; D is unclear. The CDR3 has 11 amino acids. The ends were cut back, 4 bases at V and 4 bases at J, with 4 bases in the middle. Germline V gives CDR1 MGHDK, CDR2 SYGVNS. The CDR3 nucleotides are TGTGCCAGCAGTGTTGGAGAGACCCAGTACTTC. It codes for CASSVGETQYF.

CDR3 residues: CASSPTGGRGYEQYF. CDR3 nucleotide sequence: TGTGCCAGCAGCCCAACAGGGGGGCGAGGCTACGAGCAGTACTTC. This chain connects TRBV11-2 to TRBJ2-7; 8 nucleotides align to TRBD1. Germline values: CDR1 SGHAT, CDR2 FQNNGV. Unmatched junction bases numbered 9, after V lost 5 bases and J lost 3 bases. The CDR3 totals 15 residues.

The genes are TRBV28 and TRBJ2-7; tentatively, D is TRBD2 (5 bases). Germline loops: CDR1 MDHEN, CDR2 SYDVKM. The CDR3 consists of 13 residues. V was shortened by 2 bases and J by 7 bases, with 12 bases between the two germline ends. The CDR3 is CASSLIREREQYF. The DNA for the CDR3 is TGTGCCAGCAGTTTAATACGGGAAAGGGAGCAGTACTTC.

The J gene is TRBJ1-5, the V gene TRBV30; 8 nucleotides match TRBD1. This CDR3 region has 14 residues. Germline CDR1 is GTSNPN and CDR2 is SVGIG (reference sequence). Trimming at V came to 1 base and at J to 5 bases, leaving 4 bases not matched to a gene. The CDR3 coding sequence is TGTGCCTGGAGTGATGGACAGGGTCATCAGCCCCAGCATTTT. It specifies CAWSDGQGHQPQHF.

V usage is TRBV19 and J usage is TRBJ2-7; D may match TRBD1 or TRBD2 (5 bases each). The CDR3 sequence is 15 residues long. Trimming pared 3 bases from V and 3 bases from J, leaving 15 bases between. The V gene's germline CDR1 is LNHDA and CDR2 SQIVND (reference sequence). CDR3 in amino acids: CASSIRGQGSYEQYF. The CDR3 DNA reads TGTGCCAGTAGTATCCGAGGGCAGGGAAGCTACGAGCAGTACTTC.

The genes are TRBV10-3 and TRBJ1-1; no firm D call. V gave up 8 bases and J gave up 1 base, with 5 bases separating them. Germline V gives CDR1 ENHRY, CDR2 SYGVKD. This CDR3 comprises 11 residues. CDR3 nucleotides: TGTGCCATCCAGCAGAACACTGAAGCTTTCTTT. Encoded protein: CAIQQNTEAFF.

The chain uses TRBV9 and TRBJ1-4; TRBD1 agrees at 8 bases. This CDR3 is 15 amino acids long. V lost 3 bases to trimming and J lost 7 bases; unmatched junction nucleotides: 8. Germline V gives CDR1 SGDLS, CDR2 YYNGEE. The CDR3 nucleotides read TGTGCCAGCAGCGCGAGGACAGGGAATGGTGAAAAACTGTTTTTT. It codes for CASSARTGNGEKLFF.

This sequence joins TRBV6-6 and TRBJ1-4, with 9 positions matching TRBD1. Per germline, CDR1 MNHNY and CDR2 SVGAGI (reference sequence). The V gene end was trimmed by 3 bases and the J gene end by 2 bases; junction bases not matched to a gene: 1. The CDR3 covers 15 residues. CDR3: CASSYGQGTNEKLFF. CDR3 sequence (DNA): TGTGCCAGCAGTTATGGACAGGGGACTAATGAAAAACTGTTTTTT.

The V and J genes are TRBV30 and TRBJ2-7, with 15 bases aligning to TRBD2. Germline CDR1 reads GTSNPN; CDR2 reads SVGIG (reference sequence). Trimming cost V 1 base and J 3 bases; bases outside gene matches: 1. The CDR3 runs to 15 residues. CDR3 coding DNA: TGTGCCTGGAGTGCGGGACTAGCGGGGGGCTACGAGCAGTACTTC. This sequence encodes CAWSAGLAGGYEQYF.

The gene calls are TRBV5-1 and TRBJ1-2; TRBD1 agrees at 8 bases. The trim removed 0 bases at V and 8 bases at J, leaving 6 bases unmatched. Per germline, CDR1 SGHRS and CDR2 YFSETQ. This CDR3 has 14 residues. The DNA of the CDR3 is TGCGCCAGCAGCTTGGGACAGGGGCTGGGAGGCTACACCTTC. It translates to CASSLGQGLGGYTF.

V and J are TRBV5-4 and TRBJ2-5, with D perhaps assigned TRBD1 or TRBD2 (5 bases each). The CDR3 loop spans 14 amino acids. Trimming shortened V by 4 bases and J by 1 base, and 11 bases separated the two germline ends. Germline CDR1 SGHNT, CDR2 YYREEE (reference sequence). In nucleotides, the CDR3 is TGTGCCAGCAGCGCGCCGGGACGCCAAGAGACCCAGTACTTC. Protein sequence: CASSAPGRQETQYF.

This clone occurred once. CDR3 in amino acids: CASTQSGHSNTGELFF. The DNA of the CDR3 is TGTGCCAGTACCCAGTCGGGACATTCGAACACCGGGGAGCTGTTTTTT. The chain recombines TRBV19 with TRBJ2-2; perhaps TRBD1 as D (6 bases). The CDR3 is made up of 16 amino acids. Germline CDR1 is LNHDA and CDR2 is SQIVND (reference sequence). The V and J ends lost 7 bases and 0 bases respectively, with 15 bases between them.

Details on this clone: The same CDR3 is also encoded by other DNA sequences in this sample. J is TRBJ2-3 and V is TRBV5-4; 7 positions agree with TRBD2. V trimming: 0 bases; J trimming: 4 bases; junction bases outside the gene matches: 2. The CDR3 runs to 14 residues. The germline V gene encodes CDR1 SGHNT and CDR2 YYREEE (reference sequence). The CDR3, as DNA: TGTGCCAGCAGCTTGGGACTAGCCCCAGATACGCAGTATTTT. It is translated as CASSLGLAPDTQYF.

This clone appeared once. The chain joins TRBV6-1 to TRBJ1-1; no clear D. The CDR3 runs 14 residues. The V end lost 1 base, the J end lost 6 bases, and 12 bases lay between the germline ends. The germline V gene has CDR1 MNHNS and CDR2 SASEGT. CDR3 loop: CASSEGNYRPEAFF. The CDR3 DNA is TGTGCCAGCAGTGAAGGTAACTACAGACCTGAAGCTTTCTTT.

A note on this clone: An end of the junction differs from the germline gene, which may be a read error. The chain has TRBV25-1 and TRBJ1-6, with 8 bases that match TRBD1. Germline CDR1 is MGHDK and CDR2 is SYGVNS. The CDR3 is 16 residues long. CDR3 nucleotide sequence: TGTGCCAGCAGCCCCCCCGGACAGGGATATAACTCACCCCTCCACTTT. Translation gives CASSPPGQGYNSPLHF.

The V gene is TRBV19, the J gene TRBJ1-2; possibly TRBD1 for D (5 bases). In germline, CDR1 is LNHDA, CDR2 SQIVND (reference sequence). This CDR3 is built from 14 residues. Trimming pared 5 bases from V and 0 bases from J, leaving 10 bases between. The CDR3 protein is CASSVTGTNYGYTF. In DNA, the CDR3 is TGTGCCAGTAGTGTAACAGGAACTAACTATGGCTACACCTTC.

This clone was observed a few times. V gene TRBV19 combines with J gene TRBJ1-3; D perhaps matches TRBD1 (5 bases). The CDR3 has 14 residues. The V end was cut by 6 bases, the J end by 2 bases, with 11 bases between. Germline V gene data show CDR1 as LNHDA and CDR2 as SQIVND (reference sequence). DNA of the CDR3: TGTGCCAGTAGCACGGGGCAGCCTGGAAACACCATATATTTT. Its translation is CASSTGQPGNTIYF. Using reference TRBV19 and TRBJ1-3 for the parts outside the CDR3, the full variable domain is DGGITQSPKYLFRKEGQNVTLSCEQNLNHDAMYWYRQDPGQGLRLIYYSQIVNDFQKGDIAEGYSVSREKKESFPLTVTSAQKNPTAFYLCASSTGQPGNTIYFGEGSWLTVV.

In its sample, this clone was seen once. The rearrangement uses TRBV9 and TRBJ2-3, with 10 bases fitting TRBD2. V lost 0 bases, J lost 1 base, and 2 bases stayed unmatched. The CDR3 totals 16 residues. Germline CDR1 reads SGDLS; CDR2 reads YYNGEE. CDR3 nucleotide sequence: TGTGCCAGCAGCGTAGCCCTAGCGGGAGGCACAGATACGCAGTATTTT. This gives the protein CASSVALAGGTDTQYF.

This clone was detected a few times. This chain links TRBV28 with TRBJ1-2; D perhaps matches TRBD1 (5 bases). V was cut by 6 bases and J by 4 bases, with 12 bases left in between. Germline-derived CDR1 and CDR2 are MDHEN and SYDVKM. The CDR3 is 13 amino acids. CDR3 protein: CASRDTRLYGYTF. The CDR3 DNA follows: TGTGCCAGCAGGGACACAAGACTCTATGGCTACACCTTC.

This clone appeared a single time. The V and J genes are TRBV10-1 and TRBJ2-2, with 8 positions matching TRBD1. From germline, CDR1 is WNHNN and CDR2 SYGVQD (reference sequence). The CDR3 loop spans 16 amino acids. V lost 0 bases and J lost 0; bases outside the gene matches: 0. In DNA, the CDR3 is TGCGCCAGCAGTGAGTCGACAGGGGCGAACACCGGGGAGCTGTTTTTT. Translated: CASSESTGANTGELFF.

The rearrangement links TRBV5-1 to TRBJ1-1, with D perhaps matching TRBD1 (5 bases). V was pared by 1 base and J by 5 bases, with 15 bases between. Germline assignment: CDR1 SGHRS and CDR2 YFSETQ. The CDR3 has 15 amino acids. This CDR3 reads CASSLPKTGTTEAFF. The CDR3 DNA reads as TGCGCCAGCAGCTTGCCCAAAACCGGGACGACTGAAGCTTTCTTT.

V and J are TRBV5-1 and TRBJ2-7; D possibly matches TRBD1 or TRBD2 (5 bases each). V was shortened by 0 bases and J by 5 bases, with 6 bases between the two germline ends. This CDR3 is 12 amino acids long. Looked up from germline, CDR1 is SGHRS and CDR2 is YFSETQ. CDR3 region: CASSLGGDEQYF. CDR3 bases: TGCGCCAGCAGCTTGGGAGGGGACGAGCAGTACTTC.

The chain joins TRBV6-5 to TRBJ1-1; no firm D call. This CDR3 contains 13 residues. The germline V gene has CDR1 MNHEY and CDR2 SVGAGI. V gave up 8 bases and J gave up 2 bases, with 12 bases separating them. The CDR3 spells CASGTQFNTEAFF. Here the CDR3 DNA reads TGTGCCAGCGGTACGCAGTTCAACACTGAAGCTTTCTTT.

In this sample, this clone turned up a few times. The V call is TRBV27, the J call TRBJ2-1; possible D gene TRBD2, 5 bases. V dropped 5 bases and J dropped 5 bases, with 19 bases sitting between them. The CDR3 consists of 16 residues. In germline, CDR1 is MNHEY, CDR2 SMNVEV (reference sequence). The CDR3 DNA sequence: TGTGCCAGCAGTACTAGGGAAGTAGTAGGCCACAATGAGCAGTTCTTC. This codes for CASSTREVVGHNEQFF.

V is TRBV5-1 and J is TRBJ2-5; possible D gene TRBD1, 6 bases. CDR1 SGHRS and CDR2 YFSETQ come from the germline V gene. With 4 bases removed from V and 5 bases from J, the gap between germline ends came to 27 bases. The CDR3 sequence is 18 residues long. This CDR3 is CASSALSVAQGNLETQYF. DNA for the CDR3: TGCGCCAGCAGCGCACTAAGTGTAGCACAGGGTAATTTGGAGACCCAGTACTTC.

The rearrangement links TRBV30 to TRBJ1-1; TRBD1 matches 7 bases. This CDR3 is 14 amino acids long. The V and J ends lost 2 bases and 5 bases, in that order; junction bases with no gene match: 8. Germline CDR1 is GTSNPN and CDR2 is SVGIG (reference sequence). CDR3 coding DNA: TGTGCCTGGAGTCCTACCGACAGGGTGACTGAAGCTTTCTTT. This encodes CAWSPTDRVTEAFF.

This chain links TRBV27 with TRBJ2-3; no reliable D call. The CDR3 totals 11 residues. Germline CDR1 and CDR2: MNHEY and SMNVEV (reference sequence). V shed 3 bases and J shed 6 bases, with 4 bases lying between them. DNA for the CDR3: TGTGCCAGCAGTTTTTCCGATACGCAGTATTTT. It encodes CASSFSDTQYF.

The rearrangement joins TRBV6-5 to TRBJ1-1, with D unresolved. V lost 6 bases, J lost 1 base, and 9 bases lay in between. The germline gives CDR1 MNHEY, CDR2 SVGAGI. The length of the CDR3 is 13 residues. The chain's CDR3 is CASSTAGNTEAFF. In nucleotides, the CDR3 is TGTGCCAGCAGCACCGCAGGGAACACTGAAGCTTTCTTT.

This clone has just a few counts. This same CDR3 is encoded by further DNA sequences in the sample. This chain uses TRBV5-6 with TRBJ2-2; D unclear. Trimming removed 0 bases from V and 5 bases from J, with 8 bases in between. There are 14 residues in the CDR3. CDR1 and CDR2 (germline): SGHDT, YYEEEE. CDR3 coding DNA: TGTGCCAGCAGCTTGGATCCAGGTACCGGGGAGCTGTTTTTT. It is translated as CASSLDPGTGELFF.